Reported below is one T cell receptor beta chain. This record comes from a study of blood T cell repertoires in COVID-19. Original analysis: Estimation of nucleated cell counts relied on the amplification of reference gene primers. Data came from immunoSEQ multiplex PCR; TCRdb stores just in-frame clones and leaves some out. V and J calls and clone size are copied from that table; D and trimming were computed from the DNA. There are a few hundred thousand clones in the sample; about 88% occur only once, and approximately 3.7% lies in the top ten. The sequencing input was peripheral blood. The sequence was collected from a man between 60 and 75 years old who had recovered from COVID-19.

The CDR3 DNA is TGCGCCAGCAGTCCCGGGAACGAGCAGTACTTC. It translates to CASSPGNEQYF. This chain joins TRBV5-1 and TRBJ2-7; possibly TRBD2 for D (5 bases). V lost 5 bases, J lost 5 bases, and 8 bases lay in between. Germline lookup yields CDR1 SGHRS and CDR2 YFSETQ. This CDR3 is built from 11 residues.